One and the same sample provided the 13 T cell receptor beta chains below, sequenced in a study of blood T cells in healthy people across ages. A second PCR, run for about 6 to 11 cycles, used a sample-barcoded 5' primer plus a J-beta primer mix. TCRdb independently ran MiXCR on the 5' RACE reads; one entry per CDR3 protein. In the table there are 920,000 or so distinct CDR3 sequences, under 45% of which are singletons. Material: blood. The receptors were gathered from a woman aged 60-75 years in good health.

Ten or more counts support this clonotype. V and J are TRBV7-8 and TRBJ2-7, with 10 bases aligning to TRBD1. This CDR3 region has 14 residues. The germline V gene encodes CDR1 SGHVS and CDR2 FQNEAQ. V lost 0 bases to trimming and J lost 6 bases; unmatched junction nucleotides: 2. The CDR3 here is CASSLARTGGEQYF. The CDR3 coding sequence is TGTGCCAGCAGCTTAGCGAGGACAGGGGGCGAGCAGTACTTC.

The chain couples TRBV5-4 to TRBJ2-1, with D perhaps matching TRBD1 or TRBD2 (6 bases each). Germline CDR1 and CDR2: SGHNT and YYREEE (reference sequence). There are 15 residues in the CDR3. Trimming stripped 9 bases from V and 3 bases from J, with 19 bases between. The CDR3 DNA reads as TGTGCCACTTCCCCGGGAGACAGGCTCTACAATGAGCAGTTCTTC. Protein sequence: CATSPGDRLYNEQFF. Combining the CDR3 with reference TRBV5-4 and TRBJ2-1 gives the whole variable domain ETGVTQSPTHLIKTRGQQVTLRCSSQSGHNTVSWYQQALGQGPQFIFQYYREEENGRGNFPPRFSGLQFPNYSSELNVNALELDDSALYLCATSPGDRLYNEQFFGPGTRLTVL.

The chain combines TRBV20-1 with TRBJ2-1; the match to TRBD2 covers 10 bases. Germline CDR1 reads DFQATT; CDR2 reads SNEGSKA (reference sequence). The V gene end was trimmed by 4 bases and the J gene end by 8 bases; junction bases not matched to a gene: 8. The length of the CDR3 is 14 residues. The CDR3 loop is CSATTSGASYEQFF. Written as DNA, the CDR3 is TGCAGTGCTACAACTAGCGGGGCTTCGTATGAGCAGTTCTTC.

This sequence joins TRBV6-1 and TRBJ2-1; the match to TRBD2 covers 10 bases. CDR1 and CDR2 (germline): MNHNS, SASEGT. The trim removed 5 bases at V and 14 bases at J, leaving 15 bases unmatched. This CDR3 has 15 amino acids. In DNA form, the CDR3 reads TGTGCCAGCAGTAACAGCCGGACTAGCGGTACGGAGGAGTTCTTC. The encoded protein is CASSNSRTSGTEEFF.

This clonotype was observed many times. V usage is TRBV5-1 and J usage is TRBJ2-1, with D unresolved. Germline V gene data show CDR1 as SGHRS and CDR2 as YFSETQ. The CDR3 is 17 residues long. The V and J ends lost 1 base and 0 bases respectively, with 14 bases between them. CDR3 amino acids: CASSLFGSSSSYNEQFF. The CDR3 DNA is TGCGCCAGCAGCTTGTTCGGCAGCTCTAGCTCCTACAATGAGCAGTTCTTC.

The rearrangement uses TRBV25-1 and TRBJ1-2, with 7 bases identical to TRBD1. The V gene end was trimmed by 1 base and the J gene end by 6 bases; junction bases not matched to a gene: 14. Germline lookup yields CDR1 MGHDK and CDR2 SYGVNS. The CDR3 contains 17 residues. The CDR3 loop is CASSEFGTEALRNGYTF. The CDR3 region has the DNA TGTGCCAGCAGTGAATTCGGGACAGAGGCCCTGCGGAATGGCTACACCTTC.

The chain couples TRBV9 to TRBJ2-1, with 10 bases fitting TRBD2. Per the germline V gene, CDR1 is SGDLS and CDR2 is YYNGEE. V lost 3 bases to trimming and J lost 2 bases; unmatched junction nucleotides: 8. The CDR3 contains 17 residues. The CDR3 is CASSGGVGLAAYNEQFF. The DNA for the CDR3 is TGTGCCAGCAGCGGGGGGGTTGGACTAGCGGCCTACAATGAGCAGTTCTTC.

This clonotype has more than one count but fewer than ten. The chain couples TRBV5-1 to TRBJ2-5; TRBD1 or TRBD2 may be the D gene (5 bases each). This CDR3 has 13 amino acids. V shed 7 bases and J shed 4 bases, with 14 bases lying between them. Looked up from germline, CDR1 is SGHRS and CDR2 is YFSETQ. The CDR3 region is CASFFSGRETQYF. CDR3 DNA sequence: TGCGCCAGCTTCTTCTCAGGGAGAGAGACCCAGTACTTC. Full variable domain (missing parts from reference TRBV5-1 and TRBJ2-5): KAGVTQTPRYLIKTRGQQVTLSCSPISGHRSVSWYQQTPGQGLQFLFEYFSETQRNKGNFPGRFSGRQFSNSRSEMNVSTLELGDSALYLCASFFSGRETQYFGPGTRLLVL.

This chain joins TRBV6-5 and TRBJ1-2; 7 bases are shared with TRBD1. The J segment lost 7 bases and the V segment lost 2 bases, leaving 4 bases of the junction unmatched. This CDR3 spans 13 amino acids. Germline assignment: CDR1 MNHEY and CDR2 SVGAGI. For the CDR3, the DNA is TGTGCCAGCAGTTACATACAGGGGACTGGCTACACCTTC. Encoded protein: CASSYIQGTGYTF.

This rearrangement joins TRBV28 to TRBJ2-7; weak D call: TRBD1 (6 bases). The J call may be in error: the DNA end matches TRBJ2-5 better. Germline lookup yields CDR1 MDHEN and CDR2 SYDVKM. The CDR3 has 15 residues. The CDR3 sequence: CASSPPRGNGETQYF. The DNA for the CDR3 is TGTGCCAGCAGTCCCCCCAGGGGTAACGGGGAGACCCAGTACTTC.

The chain employs TRBV9 and TRBJ2-4; D not resolved. The J call may not be correct, given that the DNA end is closer to TRBJ2-5. Germline V lookup: CDR1 SGDLS, CDR2 YYNGEE. There are 11 residues in the CDR3. The CDR3 nucleotides read TGTGCCAGCAGCGTATCGGAGACCCAGTACTTC. Residues: CASSVSETQYF.

The V gene is TRBV20-1, the J gene TRBJ2-3; D could derive from TRBD1 or TRBD2 (5 bases each). With 0 bases removed from V and 12 bases from J, the gap between germline ends came to 10 bases. Germline loops: CDR1 DFQATT, CDR2 SNEGSKA (reference sequence). This CDR3 has 11 residues. CDR3 nucleotide sequence: TGCAGTGCTAGAGAATGGGACGTCCAGTATTTT. Translating gives CSAREWDVQYF.

The genes are TRBV24-1 and TRBJ2-5; no clear D. V lost 7 bases and J 11 bases, leaving 22 bases between the germline ends. This CDR3 is 14 amino acids long. Germline CDR1 and CDR2: KGHDR and SFDVKD. The CDR3 spells CATSPAYPTGEQYF. CDR3 coding DNA: TGTGCCACCAGCCCGGCCTACCCAACTGGTGAGCAGTACTTC.